This is a list of T cell receptor beta chains from one sample in a study of blood T cell repertoires in COVID-19. The repertoire was sequenced with immunoSEQ multiplex PCR; TCRdb's copy has only in-frame clones and lacks some. The data contain under 250,000 clones, roughly four fifths of them singletons. Sequenced input: peripheral blood. The receptor set was obtained from a woman in her thirties or forties with active or convalescent COVID-19. The CDR3 runs from the conserved cysteine through the conserved F or W. A D gene is named only where the DNA matches it firmly. Clone sizes are given selectively: once, few, many, or a class where the clone is expanded.

d_call	j_call	clone_size	v_call	cdr3_aa	cdr3_nt
.	TRBJ2-7	few	TRBV6-1	CASSEGRRGEHEQYF	TGTGCCAGCAGTGAAGGGCGGAGGGGAGAGCACGAGCAGTACTTC
.	TRBJ2-7	.	TRBV9	CASSVGLSYEQYF	TGTGCCAGCAGCGTAGGTCTGTCCTACGAGCAGTACTTC
TRBD1	TRBJ1-2	.	TRBV9	CASSVGTGGVYGYTF	TGTGCCAGCAGCGTAGGGACAGGAGGTGTCTATGGCTACACCTTC
.	TRBJ1-2	.	TRBV2	CASSESKGANYGYTF	TGTGCCAGCAGTGAATCGAAGGGAGCTAACTATGGCTACACCTTC
TRBD1	TRBJ1-4	.	TRBV4-1	CASSQPDRAYEKLFF	TGCGCCAGCAGCCAACCGGACAGGGCATATGAAAAACTGTTTTTT
.	TRBJ2-7	once	TRBV11-2	CASSQGISYEQYF	TGTGCCAGCAGCCAGGGGATTTCCTACGAGCAGTACTTC
.	TRBJ1-3	.	TRBV27	CASSPAGVDGNTIYF	TGTGCCAGCAGTCCGGCCGGGGTCGATGGAAACACCATATATTTT
.	TRBJ2-1	.	TRBV5-5	CASSLIADSYNEQFF	TGTGCCAGCAGCTTGATAGCGGACTCCTACAATGAGCAGTTCTTC
TRBD1	TRBJ1-2	once	TRBV30	CAWSRGGQGARGYTF	TGTGCCTGGAGCCGTGGGGGACAGGGGGCGAGGGGCTACACCTTC
TRBD2	TRBJ2-2	once	TRBV24-1	CATSDLGFGERGEAGELFF	TGTGCCACCAGTGATTTAGGGTTTGGTGAGCGGGGTGAGGCCGGGGAGCTGTTTTTT
TRBD1	TRBJ1-1	.	TRBV5-1	CASSARDRVGDTEAFF	TGCGCCAGCAGCGCCCGGGACAGGGTGGGGGACACTGAAGCTTTCTTT
TRBD1	TRBJ2-2	.	TRBV6-5	CASRVEQGTGELFF	TGTGCCAGCAGAGTTGAACAGGGGACCGGGGAGCTGTTTTTT
.	TRBJ1-3	.	TRBV4-3	CASSQDWRTAEHTIYF	TGCGCCAGCAGCCAAGATTGGAGGACGGCGGAACACACCATATATTTT
.	TRBJ2-7	.	TRBV20-1	CSARGAREQYF	TGCAGTGCTAGAGGGGCACGGGAGCAGTACTTC
.	TRBJ2-1	.	TRBV9	CASSPAGYYNEQFF	TGTGCCAGCAGCCCGGCGGGGTACTACAATGAGCAGTTCTTC
.	TRBJ1-2	.	TRBV6-1	CASSRGLGDGYTF	TGTGCCAGCAGCCGAGGATTAGGAGATGGCTACACCTTC
.	TRBJ1-3	.	TRBV28	CASSRRTGTGNTIYF	TGTGCCAGCAGTCGACGTACAGGGACTGGAAACACCATATATTTT
.	TRBJ2-2	few	TRBV24-1	CATSDGSTGELFF	TGTGCCACCAGTGATGGGAGCACCGGGGAGCTGTTTTTT
.	TRBJ1-2	.	TRBV24-1	CATDRGQGLDGYTF	TGTGCCACCGATAGAGGCCAGGGTCTGGATGGCTACACCTTC
TRBD1	TRBJ2-4	.	TRBV5-4	CASSFYGTGADSGKNIQYF	TGTGCCAGCAGCTTTTATGGGACAGGGGCGGATAGCGGCAAAAACATTCAGTACTTC
TRBD2	TRBJ2-1	.	TRBV4-1	CASSQDPGLADYNEQFF	TGCGCCAGCAGCCAAGATCCCGGACTAGCGGACTACAATGAGCAGTTCTTC